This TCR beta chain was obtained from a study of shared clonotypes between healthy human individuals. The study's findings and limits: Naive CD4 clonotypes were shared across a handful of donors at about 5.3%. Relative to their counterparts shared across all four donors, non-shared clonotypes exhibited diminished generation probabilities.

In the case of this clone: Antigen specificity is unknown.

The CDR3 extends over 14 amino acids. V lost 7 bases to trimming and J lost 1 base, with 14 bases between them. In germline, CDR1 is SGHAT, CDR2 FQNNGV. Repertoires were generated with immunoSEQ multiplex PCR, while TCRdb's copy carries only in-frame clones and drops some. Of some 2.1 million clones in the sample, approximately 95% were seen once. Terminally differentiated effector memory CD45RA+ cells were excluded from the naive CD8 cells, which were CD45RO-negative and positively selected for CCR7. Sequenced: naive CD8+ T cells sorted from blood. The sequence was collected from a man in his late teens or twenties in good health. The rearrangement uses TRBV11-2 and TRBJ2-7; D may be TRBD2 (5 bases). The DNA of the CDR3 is TGTGCCAGCACCGACATGAGAGGGTCCTACGAGCAGTACTTC. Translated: CASTDMRGSYEQYF.